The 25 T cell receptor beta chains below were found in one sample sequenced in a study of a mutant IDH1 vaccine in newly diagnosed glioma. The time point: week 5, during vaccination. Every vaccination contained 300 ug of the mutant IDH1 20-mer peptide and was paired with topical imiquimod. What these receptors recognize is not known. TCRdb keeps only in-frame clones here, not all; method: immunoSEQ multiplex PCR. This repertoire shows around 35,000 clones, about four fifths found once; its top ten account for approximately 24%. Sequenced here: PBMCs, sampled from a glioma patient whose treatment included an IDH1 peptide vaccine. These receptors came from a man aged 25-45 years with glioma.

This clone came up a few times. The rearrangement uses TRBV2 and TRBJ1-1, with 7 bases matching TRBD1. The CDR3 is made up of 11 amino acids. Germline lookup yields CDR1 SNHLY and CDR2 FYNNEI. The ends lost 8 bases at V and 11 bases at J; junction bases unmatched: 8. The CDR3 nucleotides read TGTGCCAGCGGGGGACAGAGTGACGCTTTCTTT. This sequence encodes CASGGQSDAFF. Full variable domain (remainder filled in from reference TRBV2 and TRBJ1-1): EPEVTQTPSHQVTQMGQEVILRCVPISNHLYFYWYRQILGQKVEFLVSFYNNEISEKSEIFDDQFSVERPDGSNFTLKIRSTKLEDSAMYFCASGGQSDAFFGQGTRLTVV.

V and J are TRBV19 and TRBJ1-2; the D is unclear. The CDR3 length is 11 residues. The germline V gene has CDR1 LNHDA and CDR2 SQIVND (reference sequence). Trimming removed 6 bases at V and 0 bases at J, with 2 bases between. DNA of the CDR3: TGTGCCAGTAGAGCTAACTATGGCTACACCTTC. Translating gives CASRANYGYTF. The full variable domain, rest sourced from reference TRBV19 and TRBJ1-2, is DGGITQSPKYLFRKEGQNVTLSCEQNLNHDAMYWYRQDPGQGLRLIYYSQIVNDFQKGDIAEGYSVSREKKESFPLTVTSAQKNPTAFYLCASRANYGYTFGSGTRLTVV.

CDR3 sequence reads: CAWVWKSPWQGTQYF. The CDR3 DNA reads TGTGCCTGGGTGTGGAAGTCCCCCTGGCAGGGGACCCAGTACTTC. This chain links TRBV30 with TRBJ2-5, with a tentative D call TRBD1 (5 bases). Germline CDR1 and CDR2: GTSNPN and SVGIG (reference sequence). The V end lost 5 bases, the J end lost 7 bases, and 23 bases lay between the germline ends. This CDR3 contains 15 residues.

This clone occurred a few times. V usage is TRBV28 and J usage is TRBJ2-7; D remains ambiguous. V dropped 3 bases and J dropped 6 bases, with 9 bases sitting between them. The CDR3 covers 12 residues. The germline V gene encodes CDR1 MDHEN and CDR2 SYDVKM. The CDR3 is CASSFSVGEQYF. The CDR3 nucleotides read TGTGCCAGCAGTTTTTCAGTTGGCGAGCAGTACTTC.

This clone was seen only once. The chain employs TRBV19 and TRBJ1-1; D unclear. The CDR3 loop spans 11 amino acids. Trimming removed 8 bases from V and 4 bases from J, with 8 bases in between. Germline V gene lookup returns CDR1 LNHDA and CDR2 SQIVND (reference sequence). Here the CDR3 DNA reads TGTGCCAGTTTCCTTGGCACTGAAGCTTTCTTT. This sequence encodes CASFLGTEAFF. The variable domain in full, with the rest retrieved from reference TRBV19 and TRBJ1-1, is DGGITQSPKYLFRKEGQNVTLSCEQNLNHDAMYWYRQDPGQGLRLIYYSQIVNDFQKGDIAEGYSVSREKKESFPLTVTSAQKNPTAFYLCASFLGTEAFFGQGTRLTVV.

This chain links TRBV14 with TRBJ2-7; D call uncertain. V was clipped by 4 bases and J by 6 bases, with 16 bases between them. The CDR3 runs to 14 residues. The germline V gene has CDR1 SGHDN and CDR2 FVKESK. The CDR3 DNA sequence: TGTGCCAGCAGCCCGACTTTGAGGCAGTCCGAGCAGTACTTC. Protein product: CASSPTLRQSEQYF.

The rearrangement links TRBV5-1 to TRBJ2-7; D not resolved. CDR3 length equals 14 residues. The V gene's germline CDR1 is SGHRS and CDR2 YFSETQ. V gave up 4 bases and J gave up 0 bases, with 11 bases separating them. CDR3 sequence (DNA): TGCGCCAGCAGCCCAGTTGATAGCTCCTACGAGCAGTACTTC. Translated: CASSPVDSSYEQYF. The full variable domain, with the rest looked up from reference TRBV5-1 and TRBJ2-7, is KAGVTQTPRYLIKTRGQQVTLSCSPISGHRSVSWYQQTPGQGLQFLFEYFSETQRNKGNFPGRFSGRQFSNSRSEMNVSTLELGDSALYLCASSPVDSSYEQYFGPGTRLTVT.

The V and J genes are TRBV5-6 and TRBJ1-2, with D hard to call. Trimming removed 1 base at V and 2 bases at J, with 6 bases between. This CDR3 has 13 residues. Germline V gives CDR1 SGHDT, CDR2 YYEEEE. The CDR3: CASSLSPNYGYTF. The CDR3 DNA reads TGTGCCAGCAGCTTGAGTCCCAACTATGGCTACACCTTC.

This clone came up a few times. CDR3 amino acids: CASSGTSGNTGELFF. The DNA for the CDR3 is TGTGCCAGCAGTGGGACTAGCGGGAACACCGGGGAGCTGTTTTTT. V gene TRBV6-4 combines with J gene TRBJ2-2; 10 bases map to TRBD2. The CDR3 covers 15 residues. Germline loops: CDR1 MRHNA, CDR2 SNTAGT. V lost 4 bases, J lost 1 base, and 0 bases stayed unmatched.

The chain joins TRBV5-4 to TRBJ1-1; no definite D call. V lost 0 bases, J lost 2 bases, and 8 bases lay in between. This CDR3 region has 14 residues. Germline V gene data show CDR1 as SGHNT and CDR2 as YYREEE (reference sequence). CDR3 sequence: CASSLAAGNTEAFF. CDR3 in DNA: TGTGCCAGCAGCTTGGCCGCAGGTAACACTGAAGCTTTCTTT.

The CDR3 sequence: CASSSQLYGYTF. CDR3 DNA sequence: TGTGCCAGCAGCTCCCAACTCTATGGCTACACCTTC. The J gene is TRBJ1-2, the V gene TRBV5-6; D not certain. V was shortened by 3 bases and J by 4 bases, with 7 bases between the two germline ends. CDR1 and CDR2 from the germline V gene are SGHDT and YYEEEE. CDR3 length equals 12 residues.

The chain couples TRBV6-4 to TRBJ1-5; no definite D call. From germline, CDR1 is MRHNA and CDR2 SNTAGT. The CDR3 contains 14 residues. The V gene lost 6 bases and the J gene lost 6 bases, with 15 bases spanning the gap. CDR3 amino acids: CASSKDGVGQPQHF. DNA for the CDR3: TGTGCCAGCAGCAAAGACGGGGTGGGTCAGCCCCAGCATTTT.

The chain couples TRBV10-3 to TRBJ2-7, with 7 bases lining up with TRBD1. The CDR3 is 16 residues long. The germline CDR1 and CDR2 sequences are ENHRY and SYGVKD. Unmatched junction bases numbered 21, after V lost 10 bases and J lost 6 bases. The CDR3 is CASQFSVDRAKGEQYF. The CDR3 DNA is TGTGCCAGTCAATTTTCAGTAGACAGGGCTAAAGGCGAGCAGTACTTC.

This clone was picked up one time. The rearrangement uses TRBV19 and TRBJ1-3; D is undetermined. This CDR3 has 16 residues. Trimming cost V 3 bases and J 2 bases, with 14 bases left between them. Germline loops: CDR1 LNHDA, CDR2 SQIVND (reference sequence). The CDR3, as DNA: TGTGCCAGTAGTATTGGTGGAAACGGCCCTGGAAACACCATATATTTT. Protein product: CASSIGGNGPGNTIYF.

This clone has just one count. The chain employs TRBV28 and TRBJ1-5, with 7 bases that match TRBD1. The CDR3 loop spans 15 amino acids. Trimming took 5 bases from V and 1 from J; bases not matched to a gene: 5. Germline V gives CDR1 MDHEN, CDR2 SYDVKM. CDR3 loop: CASSVTQGSNQPQHF. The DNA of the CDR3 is TGTGCCAGCAGTGTTACACAGGGGAGCAATCAGCCCCAGCATTTT. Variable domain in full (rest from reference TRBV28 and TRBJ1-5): DVKVTQSSRYLVKRTGEKVFLECVQDMDHENMFWYRQDPGLGLRLIYFSYDVKMKEKGDIPEGYSVSREKKERFSLILESASTNQTSMYLCASSVTQGSNQPQHFGDGTRLSIL.

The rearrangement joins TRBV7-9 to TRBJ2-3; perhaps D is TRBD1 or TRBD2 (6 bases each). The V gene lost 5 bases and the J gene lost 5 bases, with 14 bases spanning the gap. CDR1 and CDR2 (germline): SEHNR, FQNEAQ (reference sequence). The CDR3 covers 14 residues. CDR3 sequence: CASSPTGGGDTQYF. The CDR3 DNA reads TGTGCCAGCAGCCCAACCGGAGGGGGAGATACGCAGTATTTT.

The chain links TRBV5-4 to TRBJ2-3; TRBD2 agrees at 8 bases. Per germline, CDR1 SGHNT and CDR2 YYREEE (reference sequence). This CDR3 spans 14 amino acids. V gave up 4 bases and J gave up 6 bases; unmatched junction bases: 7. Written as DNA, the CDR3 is TGTGCCAGCAGCCCAACCGGGACTAGGGATACGCAGTATTTT. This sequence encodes CASSPTGTRDTQYF.

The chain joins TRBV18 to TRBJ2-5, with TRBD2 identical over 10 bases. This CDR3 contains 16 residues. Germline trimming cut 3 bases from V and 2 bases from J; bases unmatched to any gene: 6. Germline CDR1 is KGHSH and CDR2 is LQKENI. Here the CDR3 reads CASSPLAGVNQETQYF. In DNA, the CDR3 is TGTGCCAGCTCACCTCTAGCGGGGGTAAATCAAGAGACCCAGTACTTC.

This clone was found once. CDR3 loop: CASRFELGGSYEQYF. The CDR3 DNA sequence: TGTGCCAGCAGATTTGAGCTGGGGGGCTCCTACGAGCAGTACTTC. The rearrangement links TRBV27 to TRBJ2-7; TRBD2 is a possible D gene (6 bases). Germline values: CDR1 MNHEY, CDR2 SMNVEV (reference sequence). With 6 bases removed from V and 0 bases from J, the gap between germline ends came to 15 bases. This CDR3 comprises 15 residues.

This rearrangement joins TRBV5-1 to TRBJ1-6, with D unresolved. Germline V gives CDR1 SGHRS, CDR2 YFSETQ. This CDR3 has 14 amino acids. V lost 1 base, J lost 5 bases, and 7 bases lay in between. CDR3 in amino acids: CASSLIPDNSPLHF. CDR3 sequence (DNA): TGCGCCAGCAGCTTGATTCCCGATAATTCACCCCTCCACTTT. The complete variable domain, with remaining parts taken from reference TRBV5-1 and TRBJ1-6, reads KAGVTQTPRYLIKTRGQQVTLSCSPISGHRSVSWYQQTPGQGLQFLFEYFSETQRNKGNFPGRFSGRQFSNSRSEMNVSTLELGDSALYLCASSLIPDNSPLHFGNGTRLTVT.

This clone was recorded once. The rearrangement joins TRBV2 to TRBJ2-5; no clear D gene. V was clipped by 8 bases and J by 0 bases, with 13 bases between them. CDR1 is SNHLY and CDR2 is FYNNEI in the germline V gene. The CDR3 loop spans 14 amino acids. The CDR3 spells CASGLDQYQETQYF. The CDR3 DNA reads TGTGCCAGCGGCCTGGACCAGTACCAAGAGACCCAGTACTTC.

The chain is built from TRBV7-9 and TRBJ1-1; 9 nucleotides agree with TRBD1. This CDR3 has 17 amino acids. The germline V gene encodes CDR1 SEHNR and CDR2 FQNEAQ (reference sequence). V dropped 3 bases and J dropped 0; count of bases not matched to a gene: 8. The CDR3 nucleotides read TGTGCCAGCAGCTTTTCGGGACAGGGTACGTTGAACACTGAAGCTTTCTTT. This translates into CASSFSGQGTLNTEAFF.

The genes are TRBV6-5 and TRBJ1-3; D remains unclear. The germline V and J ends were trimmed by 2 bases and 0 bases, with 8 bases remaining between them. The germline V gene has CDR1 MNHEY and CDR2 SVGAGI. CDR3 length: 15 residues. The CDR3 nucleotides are TGTGCCAGCAGTTACGGTTGGGGCTCTGGAAACACCATATATTTT. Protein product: CASSYGWGSGNTIYF.

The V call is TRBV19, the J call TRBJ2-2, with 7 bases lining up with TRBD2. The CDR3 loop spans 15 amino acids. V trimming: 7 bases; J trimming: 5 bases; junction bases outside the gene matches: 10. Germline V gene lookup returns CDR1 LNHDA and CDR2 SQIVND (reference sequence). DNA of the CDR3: TGTGCCAGTACCCTTATGGGAGGGGAGACCGGGGAGCTGTTTTTT. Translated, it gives CASTLMGGETGELFF.

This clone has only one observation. The CDR3 sequence: CASSPGTVTNYGYTF. As DNA, the CDR3 is TGTGCCAGCAGTCCGGGGACAGTTACTAACTATGGCTACACCTTC. This chain connects TRBV27 to TRBJ1-2, with 7 bases aligning to TRBD1. The CDR3 covers 15 residues. Germline assignment: CDR1 MNHEY and CDR2 SMNVEV (reference sequence). V lost 5 bases and J lost 0; bases outside the gene matches: 6.